A selection of T cell receptor beta chains follows, all from one sample in a study of T cells in Graves' hyperthyroidism and ophthalmopathy. TCRdb independently ran MiXCR on the multiplex PCR reads; one entry per CDR3 protein. The table has approximately 690,000 distinct CDR3 sequences, 20% to 25% seen once. Sequenced: blood. These receptors came from a man aged 25 to 40 with Graves' ophthalmopathy. Each CDR3 is given with its conserved first and last residue. D genes are given only for firm matches. Size tells how often a clone was seen (once, few, many) or the class of an expanded clone, and some rows leave it out.

j_call,clone_size,v_call,d_call,cdr3_aa,cdr3_nt
TRBJ1-6,few,TRBV18,.,CASSSQTQNSPLHF,TGTGCCAGCTCGTCTCAAACTCAAAATTCACCCCTCCACTTT
TRBJ2-1,many,TRBV28,TRBD1,CASSLKDRGVNEQFF,TGTGCCAGCAGTTTAAAGGACAGGGGAGTTAATGAGCAGTTCTTC
TRBJ2-3,few,TRBV7-9,.,CASPQGPFSGDTQYF,TGTGCCAGCCCGCAGGGGCCTTTCAGCGGAGATACGCAGTATTTT
TRBJ2-5,many,TRBV7-7,TRBD1,CASSLETGKETQYF,TGTGCTAGCAGCTTGGAGACAGGGAAAGAGACCCAGTACTTC
TRBJ2-7,.,TRBV10-2,.,CASSEDREWGYEQYF,TGCGCCAGCAGTGAGGACCGGGAGTGGGGCTACGAGCAGTACTTC
TRBJ1-2,many,TRBV20-1,TRBD1,CSASLGTGNYGYTF,TGCAGTGCTAGCCTTGGGACAGGGAACTATGGCTACACCTTC
TRBJ2-1,few,TRBV7-9,.,CASSRGIEQFF,TGTGCCAGCAGCCGGGGCATCGAGCAGTTCTTC
TRBJ2-2,.,TRBV12-3/TRBV12-4,.,CAIMRGNTGELFF,TGTGCCATTATGAGGGGAAACACCGGGGAGCTGTTTTTT
TRBJ2-5,many,TRBV29-1,TRBD2,CSVGLSGRRQETQYF,TGCAGCGTTGGCCTTAGCGGGAGGCGACAAGAGACCCAGTACTTC
TRBJ2-1,.,TRBV27,.,CASSLLAPYNEQFF,TGTGCCAGCAGTTTATTGGCCCCCTACAATGAGCAGTTCTTC
TRBJ2-1,few,TRBV27,.,CASRLWGPRGNRDSGYNEQFF,TGTGCCAGCAGACTTTGGGGGCCTAGGGGCAACCGGGACTCCGGCTACAATGAGCAGTTCTTC
TRBJ2-1,.,TRBV28,TRBD1,CASRFSGQGAAGEQFF,TGTGCCAGCAGATTTTCGGGACAGGGGGCCGCGGGGGAGCAGTTCTTC
TRBJ2-2,few,TRBV7-9,TRBD2,CASSLAEGSGRTGELFF,TGTGCCAGCAGCTTAGCGGAAGGTAGCGGGAGGACCGGGGAGCTGTTTTTT
TRBJ2-2,.,TRBV7-3,TRBD1,CASRRTGDDGELFF,TGTGCCAGCAGACGGACAGGGGACGACGGGGAGCTGTTTTTT
TRBJ2-1,.,TRBV24-1,TRBD2,CATSDSGTSGNEQFF,TGTGCCACCAGTGACTCCGGGACTAGCGGGAATGAGCAGTTCTTC
TRBJ2-7,many,TRBV11-2,.,CASSSQMGGTYEQYF,TGTGCCAGCAGCTCCCAAATGGGTGGGACCTACGAGCAGTACTTC
TRBJ2-3,.,TRBV27,.,CASSLYGERVDTQYF,TGTGCCAGCAGTTTATACGGGGAGAGAGTTGATACGCAGTATTTT
TRBJ2-5,.,TRBV4-1,.,CASSQDRDRGKYQETQYF,TGCGCCAGCAGCCAAGATAGAGACCGGGGCAAGTACCAAGAGACCCAGTACTTC
TRBJ2-3,.,TRBV28,TRBD2,CASSLWTSGRSTDAQYF,TGTGCCAGCAGTTTGTGGACTAGCGGGAGGTCTACCGATGCGCAGTATTTT
TRBJ2-7,few,TRBV6-1,TRBD1,CASSATQGGSYEQYF,TGTGCCAGCAGTGCCACACAGGGGGGCTCCTACGAGCAGTACTTC
TRBJ2-1,.,TRBV28,.,CASSLSGGGWNEQFF,TGTGCCAGCAGTTTATCGGGAGGGGGCTGGAATGAGCAGTTCTTC
TRBJ2-6,few,TRBV25-1,.,CASSVTTGYPGANVLTF,TGTGCCAGCAGTGTTACCACAGGGTACCCTGGGGCCAACGTCCTGACTTTC
TRBJ1-1,many,TRBV3-1,TRBD1,CASSQTGQGLNTEAFF,TGTGCCAGCAGCCAAACAGGACAGGGTTTGAACACTGAAGCTTTCTTT
TRBJ2-1,.,TRBV7-9,TRBD2,CASSLAGGLIGYNEQFF,TGTGCCAGCAGCTTAGCGGGAGGGCTTATAGGGTACAATGAGCAGTTCTTC
TRBJ1-2,.,TRBV27,TRBD1,CASTSGTGTNYGYTF,TGTGCCAGCACCTCCGGGACAGGGACTAACTATGGCTACACCTTC
TRBJ2-7,few,TRBV20-1,.,CSARDQDYEQYF,TGCAGTGCTAGAGATCAGGACTACGAGCAGTACTTC
TRBJ2-1,.,TRBV30,.,CAWDSGGSSGNDEQFF,TGTGCCTGGGACTCAGGGGGCTCAAGCGGGAATGATGAGCAGTTCTTC
TRBJ1-5,.,TRBV12-3/TRBV12-4,.,CASSSSGQPQHF,TGTGCCAGCAGTTCCTCAGGGCAGCCCCAGCATTTT
TRBJ2-1,.,TRBV4-1,TRBD1,CASSQAPGQDYNEQFF,TGCGCCAGCAGCCAAGCACCGGGACAGGACTACAATGAGCAGTTCTTC
TRBJ2-1,.,TRBV5-5,.,CASSLSDLLSSYNEQFF,TGTGCCAGCAGCTTGAGCGACCTCCTGAGCTCCTACAATGAGCAGTTCTTC
TRBJ2-1,few,TRBV7-9,.,CASSFTRRSSYNEQFF,TGTGCCAGCAGCTTTACTCGACGGAGCTCCTACAATGAGCAGTTCTTC
TRBJ2-3,few,TRBV30,TRBD1,CAWAGTGSVTDTQYF,TGTGCCTGGGCGGGGACAGGGAGTGTGACAGATACGCAGTATTTT
TRBJ1-5,many,TRBV27,.,CASSSQSRQPQHF,TGTGCCAGCAGTTCACAGTCCAGACAGCCCCAGCATTTT
TRBJ1-6,few,TRBV27,.,CASSWGFDNSPLHF,TGTGCCAGCAGTTGGGGGTTCGATAATTCACCCCTCCACTTT
TRBJ1-5,many,TRBV7-8,TRBD1,CASSQGTGGGYSNQPQHF,TGTGCCAGCAGCCAAGGGACAGGGGGCGGGTATAGCAATCAGCCCCAGCATTTT
TRBJ1-5,.,TRBV6-1,TRBD1,CASRTYRGPNQPQHF,TGTGCCAGCAGAACATACAGGGGCCCTAATCAGCCCCAGCATTTT
TRBJ2-5,many,TRBV10-1,TRBD1,CASSDGQGQETQYF,TGCGCCAGCAGTGACGGACAGGGTCAAGAGACCCAGTACTTC
TRBJ1-4,.,TRBV11-2,TRBD1,CASSGWDSGSEKLFF,TGTGCCAGCAGCGGCTGGGACAGCGGATCGGAAAAACTGTTTTTT
TRBJ2-7,many,TRBV9,TRBD2,CASSPGASGTYEQYF,TGTGCCAGCAGCCCCGGTGCTAGCGGAACCTACGAGCAGTACTTC
TRBJ2-2,.,TRBV10-3,TRBD2,CAISESGRALGELFF,TGTGCCATCAGTGAGAGCGGGAGGGCCCTCGGGGAGCTGTTTTTT
TRBJ1-5,.,TRBV20-1,.,CSARSTSNQPQHF,TGCAGTGCTAGGTCAACAAGCAATCAGCCCCAGCATTTT
TRBJ2-3,many,TRBV7-9,TRBD2,CASSLGGRVTDTQYF,TGTGCCAGCAGCTTAGGCGGGAGAGTTACAGATACGCAGTATTTT
TRBJ2-7,.,TRBV29-1,TRBD2,CSVGQGGLYEQYF,TGCAGCGTTGGTCAGGGAGGGCTTTACGAGCAGTACTTC
TRBJ2-7,many,TRBV20-1,TRBD2,CSATTGGLAYEQYF,TGCAGTGCTACTACGGGAGGCCTCGCCTACGAGCAGTACTTC
TRBJ2-3,.,TRBV7-9,.,CASSLGGSGGTDTQYF,TGTGCCAGCAGCTTAGGGGGGAGCGGAGGCACAGATACGCAGTATTTT
TRBJ1-1,few,TRBV29-1,TRBD1,CSVGLDRMNTEAFF,TGCAGCGTTGGCCTGGACAGGATGAACACTGAAGCTTTCTTT
TRBJ1-4,.,TRBV5-1,.,CASSDSGEEKLFF,TGCGCCAGCAGCGATTCAGGGGAGGAAAAACTGTTTTTT
TRBJ2-3,many,TRBV28,TRBD2,CASSREVGGRTQYF,TGTGCCAGCAGTCGAGAAGTTGGCGGGAGGACGCAGTATTTT
TRBJ1-3,.,TRBV7-9,.,CASSSAQKTYSGNTIYF,TGTGCCAGCAGCTCAGCTCAGAAGACTTACTCTGGAAACACCATATATTTT
TRBJ2-3,.,TRBV5-1,TRBD2,CASSLASGGPDTQYF,TGCGCCAGCAGCTTGGCCAGCGGGGGGCCAGATACGCAGTATTTT
TRBJ1-2,few,TRBV24-1,.,CATSRGGGYTF,TGTGCCACCAGTCGTGGGGGCGGCTACACCTTC
TRBJ1-5,.,TRBV6-1,TRBD1,CASSQTGTGGSYSNQPQHF,TGTGCCAGCAGTCAAACCGGGACAGGGGGCTCCTATAGCAATCAGCCCCAGCATTTT
TRBJ2-7,few,TRBV4-3,.,CASSQDTGGTTYEQYF,TGCGCCAGCAGCCAAGATACCGGGGGCACTACCTACGAGCAGTACTTC
TRBJ2-7,few,TRBV6-1,TRBD2,CASNSGSGGPREQYF,TGTGCCAGCAATAGCGGGAGTGGGGGGCCGCGCGAGCAGTACTTC
TRBJ2-7,.,TRBV20-1,.,CSAQTDRSYEQYF,TGCAGTGCCCAGACGGACAGATCCTACGAGCAGTACTTC
TRBJ2-1,.,TRBV27,.,CASSLSGIWFF,TGTGCCAGCAGTTTATCAGGAATTTGGTTCTTC
TRBJ1-4,few,TRBV12-3/TRBV12-4,.,CASSLVLRAGRGEKLFF,TGTGCCAGCAGTTTAGTTCTCCGGGCAGGGAGAGGCGAAAAACTGTTTTTT
TRBJ2-7,few,TRBV27,TRBD2,CASSPWTSGRYEQYF,TGTGCCAGCAGTCCCTGGACTAGCGGGAGGTACGAGCAGTACTTC
TRBJ1-1,many,TRBV3-1,.,CASSRTVRFGLPEAFF,TGTGCCAGCAGCCGTACGGTGCGTTTCGGCCTGCCTGAAGCTTTCTTT
TRBJ2-6,.,TRBV6-1,TRBD1,CANGQGLSSGANVLTF,TGTGCCAACGGACAGGGACTTTCCTCTGGGGCCAACGTCCTGACTTTC